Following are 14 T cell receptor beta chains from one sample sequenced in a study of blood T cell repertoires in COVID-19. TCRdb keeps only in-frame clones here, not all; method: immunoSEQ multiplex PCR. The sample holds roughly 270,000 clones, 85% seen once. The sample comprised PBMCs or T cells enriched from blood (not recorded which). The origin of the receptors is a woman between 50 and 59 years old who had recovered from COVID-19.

Here the CDR3 reads CASSQAWDSSYEQYF. The CDR3, as DNA: TGCGCCAGCAGCCAAGCTTGGGACTCTTCGTACGAGCAGTACTTC. This chain uses TRBV4-1 with TRBJ2-7, with D possibly matching TRBD2 (6 bases). The CDR3 has 15 amino acids. V gave up 1 base and J gave up 4 bases, with 14 bases separating them. Germline CDR1 reads MGHRA; CDR2 reads YSYEKL.

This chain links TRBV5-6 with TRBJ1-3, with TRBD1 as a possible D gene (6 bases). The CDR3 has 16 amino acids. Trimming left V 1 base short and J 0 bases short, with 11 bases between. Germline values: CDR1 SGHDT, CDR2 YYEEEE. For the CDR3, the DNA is TGTGCCAGCAGCTTGAGGTTCAGGGGCTCTGGAAACACCATATATTTT. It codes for CASSLRFRGSGNTIYF.

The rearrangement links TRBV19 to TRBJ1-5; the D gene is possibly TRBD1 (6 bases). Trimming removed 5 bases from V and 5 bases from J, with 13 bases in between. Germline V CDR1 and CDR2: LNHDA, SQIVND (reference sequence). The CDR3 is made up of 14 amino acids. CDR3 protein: CASSHWDTYQPQHF. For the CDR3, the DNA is TGTGCCAGTAGTCATTGGGACACCTATCAGCCCCAGCATTTT. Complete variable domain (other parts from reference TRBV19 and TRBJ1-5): DGGITQSPKYLFRKEGQNVTLSCEQNLNHDAMYWYRQDPGQGLRLIYYSQIVNDFQKGDIAEGYSVSREKKESFPLTVTSAQKNPTAFYLCASSHWDTYQPQHFGDGTRLSIL.

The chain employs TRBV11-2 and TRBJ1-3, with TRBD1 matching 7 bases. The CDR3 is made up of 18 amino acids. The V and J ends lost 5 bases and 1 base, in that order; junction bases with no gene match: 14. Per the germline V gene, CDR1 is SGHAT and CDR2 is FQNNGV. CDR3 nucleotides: TGTGCCAGCAGCACCCGGGACAGTTCCGTTGGGTCTGGAAACACCATATATTTT. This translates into CASSTRDSSVGSGNTIYF.

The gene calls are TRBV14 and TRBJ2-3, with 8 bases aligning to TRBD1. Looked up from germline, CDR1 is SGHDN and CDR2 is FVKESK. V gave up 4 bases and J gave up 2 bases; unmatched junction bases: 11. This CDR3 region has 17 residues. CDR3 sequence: CASSPSVIQGVTDTQYF. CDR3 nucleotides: TGTGCCAGCAGCCCTTCGGTCATACAGGGGGTCACAGATACGCAGTATTTT. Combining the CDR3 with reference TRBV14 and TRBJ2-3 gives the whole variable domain EAGVTQFPSHSVIEKGQTVTLRCDPISGHDNLYWYRRVMGKEIKFLLHFVKESKQDESGMPNNRFLAERTGGTYSTLKVQPAELEDSGVYFCASSPSVIQGVTDTQYFGPGTRLTVL.

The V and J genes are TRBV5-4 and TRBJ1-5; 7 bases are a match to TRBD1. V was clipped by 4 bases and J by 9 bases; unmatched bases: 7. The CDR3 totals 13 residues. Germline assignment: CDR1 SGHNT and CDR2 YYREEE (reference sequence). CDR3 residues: CASSAGQQGPQHF. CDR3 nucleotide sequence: TGTGCCAGCAGCGCGGGACAGCAAGGGCCCCAGCATTTT.

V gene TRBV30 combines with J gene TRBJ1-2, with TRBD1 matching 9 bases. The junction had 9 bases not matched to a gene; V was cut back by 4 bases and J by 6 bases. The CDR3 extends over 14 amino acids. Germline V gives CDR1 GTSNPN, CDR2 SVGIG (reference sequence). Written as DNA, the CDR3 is TGTGCCTGGACCCCCGGACAGGGGTATGATGGCTACACCTTC. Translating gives CAWTPGQGYDGYTF.

CDR3 sequence reads: CASSLHSSSGNTIYF. For the CDR3, the DNA is TGTGCCAGCAGCCTCCACTCTAGCTCTGGAAACACCATATATTTT. The rearrangement links TRBV7-9 to TRBJ1-3, with no clear D. Per germline, CDR1 SEHNR and CDR2 FQNEAQ (reference sequence). V was pared by 5 bases and J by 0 bases, with 11 bases between. CDR3 length: 15 residues.

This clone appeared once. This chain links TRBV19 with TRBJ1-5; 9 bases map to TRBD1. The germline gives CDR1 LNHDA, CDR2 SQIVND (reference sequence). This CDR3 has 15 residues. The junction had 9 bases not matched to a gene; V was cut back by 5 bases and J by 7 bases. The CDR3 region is CASSQGTGTRQPQHF. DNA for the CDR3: TGTGCCAGTAGTCAGGGGACAGGGACCAGACAGCCCCAGCATTTT.

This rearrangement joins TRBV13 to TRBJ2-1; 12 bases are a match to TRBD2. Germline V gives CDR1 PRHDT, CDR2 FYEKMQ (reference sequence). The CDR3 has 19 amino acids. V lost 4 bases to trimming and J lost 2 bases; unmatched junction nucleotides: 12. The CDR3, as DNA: TGTGCCAGCAGCTCACTAGCGGGGGGCCTCATTTCAACCTACAATGAGCAGTTCTTC. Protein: CASSSLAGGLISTYNEQFF.

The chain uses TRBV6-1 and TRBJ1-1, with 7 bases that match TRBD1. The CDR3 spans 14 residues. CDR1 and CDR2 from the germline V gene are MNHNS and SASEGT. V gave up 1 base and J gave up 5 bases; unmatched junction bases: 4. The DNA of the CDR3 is TGTGCCAGCAGTGAAGGACAGGGTGGGACTGAAGCTTTCTTT. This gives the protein CASSEGQGGTEAFF.

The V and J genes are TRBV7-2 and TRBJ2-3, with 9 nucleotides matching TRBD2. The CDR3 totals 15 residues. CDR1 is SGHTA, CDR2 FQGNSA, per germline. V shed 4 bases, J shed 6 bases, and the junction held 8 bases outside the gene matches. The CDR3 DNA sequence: TGTGCCAGCAGCTCCTTAGCGGGAGCAGGCGATACGCAGTATTTT. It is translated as CASSSLAGAGDTQYF.

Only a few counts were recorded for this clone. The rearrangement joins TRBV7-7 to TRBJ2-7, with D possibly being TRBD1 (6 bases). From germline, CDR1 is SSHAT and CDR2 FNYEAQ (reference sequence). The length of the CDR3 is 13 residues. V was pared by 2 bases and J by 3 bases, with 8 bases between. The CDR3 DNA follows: TGTGCCAGCAGCTTAAAACAGGGCTACGAGCAGTACTTC. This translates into CASSLKQGYEQYF.

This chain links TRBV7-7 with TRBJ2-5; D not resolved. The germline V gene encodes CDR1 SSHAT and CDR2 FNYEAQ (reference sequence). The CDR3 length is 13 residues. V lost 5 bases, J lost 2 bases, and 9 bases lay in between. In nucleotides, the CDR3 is TGTGCCAGCAGCCTGCGGAATCAAGAGACCCAGTACTTC. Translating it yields CASSLRNQETQYF. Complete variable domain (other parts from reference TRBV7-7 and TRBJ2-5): GAGVSQSPRYKVTKRGQDVTLRCDPISSHATLYWYQQALGQGPEFLTYFNYEAQPDKSGLPSDRFSAERPEGSISTLTIQRTEQRDSAMYRCASSLRNQETQYFGPGTRLLVL.